The 13 T cell receptor beta chains below come from one sample, sequenced in a study of brain T cells in children with intractable seizures. TCRdb's copy holds only in-frame clones and misses some; the assay was immunoSEQ multiplex PCR. The sample has a few hundred thousand clones; roughly 93% are singletons. Indicated time point: blood from clinic visit 5 months post-surgery; TSC patient then seizure free. The starting material was peripheral blood, obtained about 5 months after surgery. The source of these receptors is a boy under two years old with tuberous sclerosis and intractable seizures.

This clone was seen a single time. Other DNA sequences in the sample encode the same CDR3. The chain has TRBV5-1 and TRBJ2-7; either TRBD1 or TRBD2 may fit D (5 bases each). V was clipped by 2 bases and J by 2 bases, with 8 bases between them. Germline-derived CDR1 and CDR2 are SGHRS and YFSETQ. The length of the CDR3 is 13 residues. The CDR3 sequence: CASSFEGPYEQYF. The CDR3 DNA reads TGCGCCAGCAGCTTTGAGGGACCCTACGAGCAGTACTTC. Full variable domain (outside the CDR3, taken from reference TRBV5-1 and TRBJ2-7): KAGVTQTPRYLIKTRGQQVTLSCSPISGHRSVSWYQQTPGQGLQFLFEYFSETQRNKGNFPGRFSGRQFSNSRSEMNVSTLELGDSALYLCASSFEGPYEQYFGPGTRLTVT.

V is TRBV4-2 and J is TRBJ2-3, with 10 bases lining up with TRBD2. The V gene end was trimmed by 0 bases and the J gene end by 4 bases; junction bases not matched to a gene: 4. The CDR3 consists of 16 residues. Germline V gene lookup returns CDR1 LGHNA and CDR2 YNFKEQ. The CDR3 sequence: CASSQDISGGSDTQYF. The CDR3 DNA is TGTGCCAGCAGCCAAGATATTAGCGGGGGGTCAGATACGCAGTATTTT.

V gene TRBV28 combines with J gene TRBJ2-6; a possible D gene is TRBD2 (6 bases). The CDR3 sequence is 16 residues long. CDR1 and CDR2 from the germline V gene are MDHEN and SYDVKM. Deletions cut 5 bases from V and 2 bases from J, with 13 bases between. Here the CDR3 DNA reads TGTGCCAGCAGTACCCCCTCGGGGGCTGGGGCCAACGTCCTGACTTTC. It yields the protein CASSTPSGAGANVLTF.

The chain is built from TRBV19 and TRBJ1-1, with 7 bases aligning to TRBD1. J lost 8 bases, V lost 10 bases, and 16 bases had no gene match. The germline CDR1 and CDR2 sequences are LNHDA and SQIVND (reference sequence). This CDR3 comprises 14 residues. CDR3 coding DNA: TGTGCCACCCGACACGGAGCGGGACAGTGGGAAGCTTTCTTT. Encoded protein: CATRHGAGQWEAFF.

The rearrangement uses TRBV30 and TRBJ1-1, with a possible D match to TRBD1 (6 bases). This CDR3 is built from 15 residues. V lost 3 bases and J 4 bases, leaving 18 bases between the germline ends. The germline V gene encodes CDR1 GTSNPN and CDR2 SVGIG (reference sequence). CDR3 in DNA: TGTGCCTGGAGCTTGCAACTTGCAGGGGTCACTGAAGCTTTCTTT. The encoded protein is CAWSLQLAGVTEAFF.

The chain couples TRBV5-1 to TRBJ2-7, with a tentative D call TRBD1 (5 bases). The CDR3 is 13 amino acids. CDR1 and CDR2 from the germline V gene are SGHRS and YFSETQ. Deletions cut 0 bases from V and 2 bases from J, with 6 bases between. CDR3 sequence: CASSLDRPYEQYF. The DNA for the CDR3 is TGCGCCAGCAGCTTGGACAGGCCCTACGAGCAGTACTTC.

The chain recombines TRBV5-5 with TRBJ2-7; no firm D call. With 3 bases removed from V and 7 bases from J, the gap between germline ends came to 17 bases. The CDR3 is made up of 14 amino acids. Germline CDR1 reads SGHKS; CDR2 reads YYEKEE (reference sequence). CDR3 nucleotides: TGTGCCAGCAGCTCCCCCCGCAGGCGGCGGGAGCAGTACTTC. This translates into CASSSPRRRREQYF.

The chain carries TRBV25-1 and TRBJ1-1; D might be TRBD1 (5 bases). Germline V gene data show CDR1 as MGHDK and CDR2 as SYGVNS. The V and J ends lost 5 bases and 5 bases respectively, with 12 bases between them. The CDR3 runs to 13 residues. DNA of the CDR3: TGTGCCAGCAGTCGACCAGGGAGGACTGAAGCTTTCTTT. Its translation: CASSRPGRTEAFF.

The chain is built from TRBV12-3 or TRBV12-4 and TRBJ2-3; unclear D gene. V was cut by 6 bases and J by 2 bases, with 9 bases left in between. The CDR3 sequence is 13 residues long. The CDR3 loop reads CASSSRYTDTQYF. The CDR3 DNA follows: TGTGCCAGCAGCTCCCGATACACAGATACGCAGTATTTT.

The gene calls are TRBV7-6 and TRBJ2-2; perhaps TRBD2 as D (5 bases). CDR3 length equals 15 residues. Trimming shortened V by 3 bases and J by 1 base, and 9 bases separated the two germline ends. The germline V gene has CDR1 SGHVS and CDR2 FNYEAQ. CDR3 region: CASSLGRGNTGELFF. In DNA, the CDR3 is TGTGCCAGCAGCTTGGGTCGGGGGAACACCGGGGAGCTGTTTTTT.

The chain is built from TRBV4-1 and TRBJ2-1, with TRBD2 identical over 13 bases. V was pared by 6 bases and J by 8 bases, with 10 bases of the junction left unmatched. CDR3 length equals 16 residues. CDR1 is MGHRA, CDR2 YSYEKL, per germline. As DNA, the CDR3 is TGCGCCAGCAGTCCAGCGACTAGCGGGGGGTCGGATGAGCAGTTCTTC. This codes for CASSPATSGGSDEQFF.

V is TRBV27 and J is TRBJ2-1; 7 nucleotides align to TRBD2. V shed 1 base, J shed 0 bases, and the junction held 6 bases outside the gene matches. Germline V gene sequence: CDR1 MNHEY, CDR2 SMNVEV (reference sequence). The CDR3 consists of 17 residues. The CDR3 coding sequence is TGTGCCAGCAGTTTATGGGGGGGATTCAACTCCTACAATGAGCAGTTCTTC. Translation: CASSLWGGFNSYNEQFF.

The chain is built from TRBV5-1 and TRBJ1-2; TRBD1 matches 7 bases. Germline CDR1 SGHRS, CDR2 YFSETQ. The CDR3 is 15 residues long. After removal of 3 bases from V and 8 bases from J, the junction contained 13 bases not matched to a gene. CDR3: CASSWLPDRVSGYTF. CDR3 nucleotides: TGCGCCAGCAGCTGGCTCCCCGACAGGGTGAGCGGCTACACCTTC.